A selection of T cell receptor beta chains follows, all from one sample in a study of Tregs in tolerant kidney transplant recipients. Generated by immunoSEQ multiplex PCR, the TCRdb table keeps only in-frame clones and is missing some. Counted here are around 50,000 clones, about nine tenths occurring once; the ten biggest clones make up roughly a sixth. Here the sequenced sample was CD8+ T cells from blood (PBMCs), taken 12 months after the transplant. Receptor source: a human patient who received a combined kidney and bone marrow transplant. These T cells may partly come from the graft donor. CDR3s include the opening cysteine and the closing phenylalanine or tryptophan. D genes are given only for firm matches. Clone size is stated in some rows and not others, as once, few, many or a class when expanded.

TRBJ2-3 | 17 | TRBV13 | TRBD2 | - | CASSTTRDYKYTDTQYF | TGTGCCAGCAGCACCACCCGGGACTACAAATACACAGATACGCAGTATTTT
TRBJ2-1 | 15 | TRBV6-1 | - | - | CASSEEAAPYNEQFF | TGTGCCAGCAGTGAAGAAGCGGCCCCCTACAATGAGCAGTTCTTC
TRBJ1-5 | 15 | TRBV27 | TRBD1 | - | CASSATGGRHQPQHF | TGTGCCAGCAGCGCTACAGGGGGCAGGCATCAGCCCCAGCATTTT
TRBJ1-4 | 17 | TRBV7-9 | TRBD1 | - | CASSPYTRQGADEKLFF | TGTGCCAGCAGCCCTTATACCCGACAGGGGGCTGATGAAAAACTGTTTTTT
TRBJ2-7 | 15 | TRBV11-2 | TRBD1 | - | CASSSGTGASYEQYF | TGTGCCAGCAGCTCCGGGACAGGCGCCTCTTACGAGCAGTACTTC
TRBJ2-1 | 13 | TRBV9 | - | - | CASSQGLIDEQFF | TGTGCCAGCAGCCAGGGGTTGATCGATGAGCAGTTCTTC
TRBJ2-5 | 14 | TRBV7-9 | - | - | CASSLGTRGETQYF | TGTGCCAGCAGCTTAGGTACTAGAGGGGAGACCCAGTACTTC
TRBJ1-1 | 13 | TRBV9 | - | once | CASSVGPETEAFF | TGTGCCAGCAGCGTAGGGCCAGAAACTGAAGCTTTCTTT
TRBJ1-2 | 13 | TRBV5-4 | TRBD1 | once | CASSPEGAHGYTF | TGTGCCAGCAGCCCCGAGGGGGCCCATGGCTACACCTTC
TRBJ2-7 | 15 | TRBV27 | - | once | CASSLDLGLSYEQYF | TGTGCCAGCAGTTTAGATCTGGGGCTTTCCTACGAGCAGTACTTC
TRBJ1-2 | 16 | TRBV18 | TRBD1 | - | CASSPGQGASPYGYTF | TGTGCCAGCTCACCAGGGCAGGGGGCCTCGCCTTATGGCTACACCTTC
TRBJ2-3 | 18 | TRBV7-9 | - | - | CASSLEVFWETSTDTQYF | TGTGCCAGCAGCTTAGAGGTCTTTTGGGAGACGAGCACAGATACGCAGTATTTT
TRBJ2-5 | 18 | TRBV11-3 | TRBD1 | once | CASSSPLGQGMVAQTQYF | TGTGCCAGCAGCTCACCACTGGGACAGGGCATGGTAGCGCAGACCCAGTACTTC
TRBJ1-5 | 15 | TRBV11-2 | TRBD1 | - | CASSLEDREGEPQHF | TGTGCCAGCAGCTTAGAGGACAGGGAGGGGGAGCCCCAGCATTTT
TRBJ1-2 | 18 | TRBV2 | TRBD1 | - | CASSLSSGTGGSLRGYTF | TGTGCCAGCAGCCTTTCCTCCGGGACAGGGGGTTCGTTGCGTGGCTACACCTTC
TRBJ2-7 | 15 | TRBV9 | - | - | CASSVEGVPSYEQYF | TGTGCCAGCAGCGTAGAGGGGGTGCCCTCCTACGAGCAGTACTTC
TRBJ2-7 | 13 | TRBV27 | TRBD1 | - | CASSWGQGLEQYF | TGTGCCAGCAGTTGGGGACAGGGGCTCGAGCAGTACTTC
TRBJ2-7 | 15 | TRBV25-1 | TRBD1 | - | CASSEGTGAHYEQYF | TGTGCCAGCAGTGAAGGGACAGGGGCCCACTACGAGCAGTACTTC
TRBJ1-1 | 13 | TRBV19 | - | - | CASSMGQYTEAFF | TGTGCCAGTAGTATGGGACAATACACTGAAGCTTTCTTT
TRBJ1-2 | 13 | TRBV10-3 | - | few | CAISGGEWDGYTF | TGTGCCATCAGTGGCGGGGAGTGGGATGGCTACACCTTC
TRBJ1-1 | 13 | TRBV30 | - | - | CAWSLDMGTEAFF | TGTGCCTGGAGTTTAGACATGGGCACTGAAGCTTTCTTT
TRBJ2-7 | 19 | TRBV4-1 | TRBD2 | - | CASSQDRPGLAGVPYEQYF | TGCGCCAGCAGCCAAGATAGGCCGGGACTAGCGGGGGTCCCTTACGAGCAGTACTTC
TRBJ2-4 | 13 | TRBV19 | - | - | CASSIGSGNIQYF | TGTGCCAGTAGTATAGGGTCCGGAAACATTCAGTACTTC
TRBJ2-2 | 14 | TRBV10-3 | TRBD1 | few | CAISERQGAGELFF | TGTGCCATCAGTGAGAGGCAGGGGGCCGGGGAGCTGTTTTTT
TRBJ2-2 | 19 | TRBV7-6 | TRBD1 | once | CASSSSGTDKWPRTGELFF | TGTGCCAGCAGCTCATCCGGGACAGACAAATGGCCTAGAACCGGGGAGCTGTTTTTT